This TCR beta chain is drawn from a study of radiation and T cells in renal cell carcinoma. In the study overall: Nephrectomy followed 15 Gy stereotactic body radiation by 4 weeks.

This CDR3 has 14 residues. Germline values: CDR1 SGDLS, CDR2 YYNGEE. V gave up 0 bases and J gave up 6 bases, with 13 bases separating them. As to time point: baseline pretreatment blood. Treatment denoted: 15 Gy SBRT to primary tumor, nephrectomy 4 weeks later. After SBRT, blood was collected at 2 and 4 weeks, plus baseline. Clear cell pathology was present in this patient's renal cell carcinoma. TCRdb keeps only in-frame clones here, not all; method: immunoSEQ multiplex PCR. This sample yields tens of thousands of clones, of which roughly four fifths are seen a single time; around 5.8% belongs to the top ten.

The clonotype comes from a man aged 55-75 years with renal cell carcinoma. The chain has TRBV9 and TRBJ2-7; D is possibly TRBD1 (6 bases). Material: blood, obtained from a patient whose treatment included radiotherapy and nephrectomy. The CDR3 bases are TGTGCCAGCAGCGTAGAGGGGGTTCAAGGCGAGCAGTACTTC. This encodes CASSVEGVQGEQYF.